This T cell receptor beta chain was captured in a study of Ad26.COV2.S vaccination and SARS-CoV-2 variants. Overall study: Recipients of Ad26.COV2.S got it intramuscularly, once or twice 56 days apart.

About this clone itself: Its target is unknown.

The assay was immunoSEQ multiplex PCR, and TCRdb's table has in-frame clones only and misses some. The profile covers roughly 680,000 clones, with roughly 90% appearing a single time and over 1.3% taken by the ten largest. Findings of the study overall: The authors reported substantial breadth in spike-specific CD8+ and CD4+ T cell responses after vaccination. Participants given vaccine showed non-spike TCR breadth similar to that of placebo recipients.

Treatment denoted: roughly 20 received Ad26.COV2.S at low or high dose, single or two shots; 5 received placebo; per-sample allocation not given. Specimens were obtained on day 63 following the first vaccine or placebo injection. Donor was an adult aged 18-55 years in Boston. This CDR3 contains 14 residues. The junction had 4 bases not matched to a gene; V was cut back by 0 bases and J by 3 bases. Germline CDR1 reads GTSNPN; CDR2 reads SVGIG (reference sequence). This clonotype originated in a person between 18 and 59 years old who received the Ad26.COV2.S COVID-19 vaccine or a placebo. This material consisted of peripheral blood, taken in a trial of Ad26.COV2.S vaccine versus placebo. The chain has TRBV30 and TRBJ2-7, with 8 positions matching TRBD2. CDR3 bases: TGTGCCTGGAGTGTAGGCCTAGCGGGCTACGAGCAGTACTTC. It is translated as CAWSVGLAGYEQYF.